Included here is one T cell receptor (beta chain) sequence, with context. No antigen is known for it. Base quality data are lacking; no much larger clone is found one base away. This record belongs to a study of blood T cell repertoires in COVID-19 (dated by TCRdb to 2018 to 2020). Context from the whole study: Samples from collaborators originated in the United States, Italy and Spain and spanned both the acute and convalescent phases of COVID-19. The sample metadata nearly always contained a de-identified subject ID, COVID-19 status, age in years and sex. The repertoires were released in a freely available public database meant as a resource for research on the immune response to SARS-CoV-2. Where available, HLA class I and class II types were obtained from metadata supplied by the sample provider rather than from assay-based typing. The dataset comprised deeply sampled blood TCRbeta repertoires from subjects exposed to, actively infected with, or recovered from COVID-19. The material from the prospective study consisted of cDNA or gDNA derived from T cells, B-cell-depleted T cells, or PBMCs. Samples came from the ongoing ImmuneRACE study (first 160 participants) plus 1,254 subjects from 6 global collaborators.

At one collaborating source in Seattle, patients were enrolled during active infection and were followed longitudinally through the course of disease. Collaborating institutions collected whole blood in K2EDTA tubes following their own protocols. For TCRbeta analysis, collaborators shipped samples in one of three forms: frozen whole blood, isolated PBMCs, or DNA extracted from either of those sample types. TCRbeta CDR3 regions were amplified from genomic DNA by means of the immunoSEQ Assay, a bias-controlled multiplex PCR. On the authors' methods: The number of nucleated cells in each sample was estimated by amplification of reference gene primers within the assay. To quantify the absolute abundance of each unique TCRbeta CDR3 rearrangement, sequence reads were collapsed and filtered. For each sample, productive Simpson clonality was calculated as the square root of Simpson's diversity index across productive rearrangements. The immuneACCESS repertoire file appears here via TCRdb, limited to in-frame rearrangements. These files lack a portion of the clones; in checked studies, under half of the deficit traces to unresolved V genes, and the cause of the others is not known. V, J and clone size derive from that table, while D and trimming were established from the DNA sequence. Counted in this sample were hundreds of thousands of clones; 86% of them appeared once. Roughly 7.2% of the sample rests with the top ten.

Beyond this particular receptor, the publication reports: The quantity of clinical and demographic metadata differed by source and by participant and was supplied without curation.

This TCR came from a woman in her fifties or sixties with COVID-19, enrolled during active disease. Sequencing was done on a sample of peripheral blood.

The nucleotides read TGTGCCACGTCTAATGGGGCCCTCTCTGGAAACACCATATATTTT. Translated, it reads CATSNGALSGNTIYF. The chain links TRBV11-3 with TRBJ1-3; the D region possibly corresponds to TRBD1 (5 bases align). The germline V gene specifies SGHNT as CDR1 and YENEEA as CDR2. V gives up 10 bases and J gives up 0 bases, and the segment between their germline ends measures 16 bases. The CDR3 runs 15 amino acids, cysteine and phenylalanine included. This entry keeps only the CDR3 DNA: 45 bases, framed from base 1.